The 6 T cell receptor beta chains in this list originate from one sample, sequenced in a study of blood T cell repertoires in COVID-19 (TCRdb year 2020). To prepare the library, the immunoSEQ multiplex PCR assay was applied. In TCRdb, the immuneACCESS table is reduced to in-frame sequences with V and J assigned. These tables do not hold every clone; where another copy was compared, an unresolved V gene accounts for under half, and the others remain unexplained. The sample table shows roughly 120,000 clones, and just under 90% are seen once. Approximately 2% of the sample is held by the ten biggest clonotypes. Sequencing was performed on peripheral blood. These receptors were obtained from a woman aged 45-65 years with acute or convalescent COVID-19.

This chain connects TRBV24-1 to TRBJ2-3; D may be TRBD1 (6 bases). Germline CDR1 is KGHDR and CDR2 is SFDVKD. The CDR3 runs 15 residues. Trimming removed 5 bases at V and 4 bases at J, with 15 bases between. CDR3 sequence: CATSGGHLGSDTQYF. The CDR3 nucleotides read TGTGCCACCAGTGGGGGACACTTAGGTTCAGATACGCAGTATTTT.

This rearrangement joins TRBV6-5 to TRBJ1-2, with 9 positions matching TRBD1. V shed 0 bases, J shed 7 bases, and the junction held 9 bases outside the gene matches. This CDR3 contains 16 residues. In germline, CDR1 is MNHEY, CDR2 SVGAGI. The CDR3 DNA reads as TGTGCCAGCAGTTACTCAAAAGGGACAGGGCTCGGTGGCTACACCTTC. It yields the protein CASSYSKGTGLGGYTF.

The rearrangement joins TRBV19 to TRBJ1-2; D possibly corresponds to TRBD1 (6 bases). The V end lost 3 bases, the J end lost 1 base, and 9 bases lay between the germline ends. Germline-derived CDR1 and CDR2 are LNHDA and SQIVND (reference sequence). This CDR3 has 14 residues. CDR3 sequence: CASSMARGNYGYTF. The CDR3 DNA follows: TGTGCCAGTAGTATGGCCAGGGGTAACTATGGCTACACCTTC.

This CDR3 is CSARFGSEQYF. The CDR3 region has the DNA TGCAGTGCTAGGTTTGGGAGCGAGCAGTACTTC. The chain has TRBV20-1 and TRBJ2-7, with a weak D call TRBD2 (5 bases). Trimming pared 3 bases from V and 6 bases from J, leaving 9 bases between. CDR1 is DFQATT and CDR2 is SNEGSKA in the germline V gene (reference sequence). This CDR3 spans 11 amino acids.

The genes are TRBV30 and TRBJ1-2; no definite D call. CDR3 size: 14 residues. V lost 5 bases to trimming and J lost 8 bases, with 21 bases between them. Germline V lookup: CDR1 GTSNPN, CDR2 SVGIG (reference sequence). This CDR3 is CAWSPTRTERGYTF. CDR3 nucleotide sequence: TGTGCCTGGTCTCCCACGAGGACTGAGAGAGGCTACACCTTC.

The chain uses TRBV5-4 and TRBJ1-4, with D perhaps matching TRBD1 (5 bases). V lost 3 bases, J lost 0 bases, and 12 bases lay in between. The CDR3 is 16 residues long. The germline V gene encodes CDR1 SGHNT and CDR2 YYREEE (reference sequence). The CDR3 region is CASSSMTDATNEKLFF. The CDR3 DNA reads TGTGCCAGCAGCTCAATGACAGACGCAACTAATGAAAAACTGTTTTTT.